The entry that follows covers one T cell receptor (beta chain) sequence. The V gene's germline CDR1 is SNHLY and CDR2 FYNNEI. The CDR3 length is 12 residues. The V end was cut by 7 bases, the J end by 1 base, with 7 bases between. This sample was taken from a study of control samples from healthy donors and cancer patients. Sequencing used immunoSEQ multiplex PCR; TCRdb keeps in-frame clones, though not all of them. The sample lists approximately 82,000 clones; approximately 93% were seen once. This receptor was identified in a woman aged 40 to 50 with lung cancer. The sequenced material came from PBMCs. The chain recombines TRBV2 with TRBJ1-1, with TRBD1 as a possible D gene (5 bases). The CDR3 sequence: CASKGQNTEAFF. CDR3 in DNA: TGTGCCAGCAAAGGACAGAACACTGAAGCTTTCTTT.